This T cell receptor beta chain was found in a study of T cells in narcolepsy. Notes on the study in general: Blood of same and different patients, but not healthy controls, reportedly held recurring autoreactive clonotypes.

Details on this clone: What it binds is unknown.

The CDR3 length is 16 residues. In germline, CDR1 is SGHTA, CDR2 FQGNSA. Trimming at V came to 8 bases and at J to 2 bases, leaving 10 bases not matched to a gene. Sequencing was performed with immunoSEQ multiplex PCR; in TCRdb, only in-frame clones are kept and a portion is missing. Here the sample spans 30,000 to 40,000 clones, 75% to 90% being singletons. The specimen sequenced was CD45RA- memory CD4+ T cells from PBMCs. This TCR derives from a human donor with narcolepsy. This chain connects TRBV7-2 to TRBJ2-1; TRBD2 matches at 9 bases. The CDR3 sequence: CASGPVSGGTYNEQFF. The DNA of the CDR3 is TGTGCCAGCGGGCCTGTCAGCGGGGGGACCTACAATGAGCAGTTCTTC.